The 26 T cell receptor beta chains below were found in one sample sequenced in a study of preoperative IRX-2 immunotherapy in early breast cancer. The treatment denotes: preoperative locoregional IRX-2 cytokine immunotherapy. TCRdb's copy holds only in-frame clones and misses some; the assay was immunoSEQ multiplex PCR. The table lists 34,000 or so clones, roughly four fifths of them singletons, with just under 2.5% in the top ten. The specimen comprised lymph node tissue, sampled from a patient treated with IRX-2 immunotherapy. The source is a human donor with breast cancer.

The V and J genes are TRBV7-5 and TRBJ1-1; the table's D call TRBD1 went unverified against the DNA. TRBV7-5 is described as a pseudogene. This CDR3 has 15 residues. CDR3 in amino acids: CASSSLRGRGVEAFF. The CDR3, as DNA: TGTGCCAGCAGCTCCCTCAGGGGGCGGGGAGTTGAAGCTTTCTTT.

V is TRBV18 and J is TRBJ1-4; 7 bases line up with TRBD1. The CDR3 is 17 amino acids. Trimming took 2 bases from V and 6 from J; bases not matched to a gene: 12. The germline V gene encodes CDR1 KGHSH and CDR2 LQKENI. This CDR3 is CASSPTFRTGADEKLFF. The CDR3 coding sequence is TGTGCCAGCTCACCAACCTTCAGGACAGGAGCCGATGAAAAACTGTTTTTT.

In DNA, the CDR3 is TGTGCCAGCAGTTACTCGAATAAAGGTAGGGACCCCGGGGAGCTGTTTTTT. Amino acids: CASSYSNKGRDPGELFF. The V call is TRBV6-7, the J call TRBJ2-2; TRBD1 or TRBD2 may be the D gene (5 bases each). TRBV6-7 is an ORF, and what it does is uncertain. The length of the CDR3 is 17 residues. Deletions cut 0 bases from V and 6 bases from J, with 17 bases between.

The DNA of the CDR3 is TGTGCCAGCAGTTACTCCGGCCTAGCGGGGAAGAGCTCCTACAATGAGCAGTTCTTC. Amino acids: CASSYSGLAGKSSYNEQFF. The chain combines TRBV6-8 with TRBJ2-1; TRBD2 matches at 9 bases. Looked up from germline, CDR1 is MNHGY and CDR2 is SAAAGT. There are 19 residues in the CDR3. V was pared by 0 bases and J by 0 bases, with 9 bases of the junction left unmatched.

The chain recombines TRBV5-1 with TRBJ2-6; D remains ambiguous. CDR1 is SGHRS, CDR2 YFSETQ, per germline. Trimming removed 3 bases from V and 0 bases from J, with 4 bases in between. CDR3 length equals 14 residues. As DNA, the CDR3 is TGCGCCAGCAGCTGGGGCTCTGGGGCCAACGTCCTGACTTTC. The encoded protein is CASSWGSGANVLTF.

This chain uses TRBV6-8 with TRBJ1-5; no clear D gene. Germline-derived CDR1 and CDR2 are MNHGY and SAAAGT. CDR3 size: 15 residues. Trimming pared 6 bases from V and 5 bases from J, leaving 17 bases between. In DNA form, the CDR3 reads TGTGCCAGCAGCCCCTCCGGTGGGATGGATCAGCCCCAGCATTTT. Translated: CASSPSGGMDQPQHF.

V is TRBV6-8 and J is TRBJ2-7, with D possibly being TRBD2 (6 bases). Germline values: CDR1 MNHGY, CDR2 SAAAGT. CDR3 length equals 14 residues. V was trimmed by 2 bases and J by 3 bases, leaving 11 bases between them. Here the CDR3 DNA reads TGTGCCAGCAGTTACAGAGGACTAAGCTACGAGCAGTACTTC. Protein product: CASSYRGLSYEQYF.

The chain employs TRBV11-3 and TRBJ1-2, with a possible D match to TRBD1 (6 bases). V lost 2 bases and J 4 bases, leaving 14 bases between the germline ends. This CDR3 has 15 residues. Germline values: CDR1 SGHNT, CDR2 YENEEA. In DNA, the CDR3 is TGTGCCAGCAGCTTACCAGGGGCCAGGGGCTATGGCTACACCTTC. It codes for CASSLPGARGYGYTF.

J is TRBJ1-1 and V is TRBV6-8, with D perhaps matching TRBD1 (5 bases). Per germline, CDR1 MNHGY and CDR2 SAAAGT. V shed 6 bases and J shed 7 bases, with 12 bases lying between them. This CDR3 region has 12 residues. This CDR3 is CASRGMGLEAFF. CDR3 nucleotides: TGTGCCAGCAGGGGGATGGGGCTTGAAGCTTTCTTT.

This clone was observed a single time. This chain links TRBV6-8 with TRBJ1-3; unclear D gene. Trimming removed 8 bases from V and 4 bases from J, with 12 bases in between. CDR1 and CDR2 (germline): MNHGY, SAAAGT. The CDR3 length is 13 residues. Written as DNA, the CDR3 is TGTGCCAGCGAGGCGGGCATGGGAAACACCATATATTTT. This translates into CASEAGMGNTIYF.

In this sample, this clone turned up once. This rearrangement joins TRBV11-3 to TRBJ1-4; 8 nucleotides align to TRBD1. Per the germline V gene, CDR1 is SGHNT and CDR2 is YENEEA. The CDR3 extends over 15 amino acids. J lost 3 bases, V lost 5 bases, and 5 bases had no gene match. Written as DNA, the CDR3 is TGTGCCAGCAGCGTACAGGGGGTGGCTAATGAAAAACTGTTTTTT. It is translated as CASSVQGVANEKLFF. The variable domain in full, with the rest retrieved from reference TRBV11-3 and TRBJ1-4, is EAGVVQSPRYKIIEKKQPVAFWCNPISGHNTLYWYLQNLGQGPELLIRYENEEAVDDSQLPKDRFSAERLKGVDSTLKIQPAELGDSAVYLCASSVQGVANEKLFFGSGTQLSVL.

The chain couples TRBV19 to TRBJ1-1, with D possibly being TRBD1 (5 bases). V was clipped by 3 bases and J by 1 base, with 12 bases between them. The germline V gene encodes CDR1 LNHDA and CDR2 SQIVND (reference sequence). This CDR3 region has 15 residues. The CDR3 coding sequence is TGTGCCAGTAGTATCGGGGGGGATCGGAACACTGAAGCTTTCTTT. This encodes CASSIGGDRNTEAFF.

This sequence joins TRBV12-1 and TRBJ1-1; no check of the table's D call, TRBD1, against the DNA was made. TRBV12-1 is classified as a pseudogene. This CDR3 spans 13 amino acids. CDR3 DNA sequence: TGTGCCAGCAGCTCTGGGACAGGGAGGCATGCTTTCTTT. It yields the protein CASSSGTGRHAFF.

CDR3 DNA sequence: TGTGCCAGTAGTAGGACTAGCGGGAGTGCGTCGGAGCAGTACTTC. Its protein product is CASSRTSGSASEQYF. The J gene is TRBJ2-7, the V gene TRBV19; 13 positions agree with TRBD2. The CDR3 is 15 amino acids. With V trimmed by 4 bases and J by 7 bases, 7 bases remained unmatched. The germline V gene has CDR1 LNHDA and CDR2 SQIVND (reference sequence).

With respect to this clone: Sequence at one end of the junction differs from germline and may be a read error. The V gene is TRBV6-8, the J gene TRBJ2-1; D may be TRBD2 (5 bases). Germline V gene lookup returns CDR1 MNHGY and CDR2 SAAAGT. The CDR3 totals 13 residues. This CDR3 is CAISPHAGNEQFF. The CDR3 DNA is TGTGCCATCAGTCCCCATGCGGGCAATGAGCAGTTCTTC.

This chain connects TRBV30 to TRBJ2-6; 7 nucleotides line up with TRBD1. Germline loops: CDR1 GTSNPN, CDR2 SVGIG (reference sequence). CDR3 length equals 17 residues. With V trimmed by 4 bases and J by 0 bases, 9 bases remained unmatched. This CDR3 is CAWILPQGDSGANVLTF. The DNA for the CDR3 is TGTGCCTGGATACTCCCCCAGGGGGACTCTGGGGCCAACGTCCTGACTTTC.

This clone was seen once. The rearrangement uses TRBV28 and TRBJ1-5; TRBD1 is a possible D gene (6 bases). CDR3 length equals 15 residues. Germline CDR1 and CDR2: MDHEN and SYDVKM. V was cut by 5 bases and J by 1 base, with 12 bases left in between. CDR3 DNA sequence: TGTGCCAGCAGTCAGGCCGGGGGCAGCAATCAGCCCCAGCATTTT. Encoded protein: CASSQAGGSNQPQHF.

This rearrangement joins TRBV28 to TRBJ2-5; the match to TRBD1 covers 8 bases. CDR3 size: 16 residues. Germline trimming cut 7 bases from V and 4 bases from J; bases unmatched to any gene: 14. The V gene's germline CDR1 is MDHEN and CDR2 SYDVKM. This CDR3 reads CASNQRAGGSGETQYF. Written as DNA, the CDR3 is TGTGCCAGCAATCAGCGCGCAGGGGGCAGCGGAGAGACCCAGTACTTC.

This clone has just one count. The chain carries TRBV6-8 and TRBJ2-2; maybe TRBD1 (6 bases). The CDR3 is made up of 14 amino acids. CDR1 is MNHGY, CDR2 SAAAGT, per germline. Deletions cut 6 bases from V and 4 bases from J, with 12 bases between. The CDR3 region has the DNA TGTGCCAGCAGCAGGGGATCTGGCACCGGGGAGCTGTTTTTT. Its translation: CASSRGSGTGELFF.

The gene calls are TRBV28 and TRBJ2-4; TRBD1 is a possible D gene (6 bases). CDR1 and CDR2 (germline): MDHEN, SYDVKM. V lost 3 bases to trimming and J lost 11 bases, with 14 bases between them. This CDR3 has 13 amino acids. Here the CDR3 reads CASSFIRDTVQYF. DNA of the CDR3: TGTGCCAGCAGTTTCATAAGGGACACCGTTCAGTACTTC. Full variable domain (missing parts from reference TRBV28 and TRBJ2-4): DVKVTQSSRYLVKRTGEKVFLECVQDMDHENMFWYRQDPGLGLRLIYFSYDVKMKEKGDIPEGYSVSREKKERFSLILESASTNQTSMYLCASSFIRDTVQYFGAGTRLSVL.

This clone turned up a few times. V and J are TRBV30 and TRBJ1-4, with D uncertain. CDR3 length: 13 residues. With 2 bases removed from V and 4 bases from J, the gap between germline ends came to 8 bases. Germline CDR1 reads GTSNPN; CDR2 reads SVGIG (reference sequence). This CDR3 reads CAWSTGLNEKLFF. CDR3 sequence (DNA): TGTGCCTGGAGTACCGGCCTTAATGAAAAACTGTTTTTT.

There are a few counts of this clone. DNA for the CDR3: TGTGCCAGCAGGCGAGTGGGGGGACAAGGCACCATATATTTT. Its protein is CASRRVGGQGTIYF. The chain recombines TRBV6-8 with TRBJ1-3; perhaps TRBD1 as D (6 bases). The CDR3 spans 14 residues. V lost 6 bases and J lost 9, with 18 bases in between. In germline, CDR1 is MNHGY, CDR2 SAAAGT.

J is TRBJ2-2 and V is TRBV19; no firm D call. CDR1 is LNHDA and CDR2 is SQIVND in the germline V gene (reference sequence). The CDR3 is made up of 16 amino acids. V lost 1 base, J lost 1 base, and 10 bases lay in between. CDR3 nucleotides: TGTGCCAGTAGTATAGCCGCGACAAAGAACACCGGGGAGCTGTTTTTT. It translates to CASSIAATKNTGELFF.

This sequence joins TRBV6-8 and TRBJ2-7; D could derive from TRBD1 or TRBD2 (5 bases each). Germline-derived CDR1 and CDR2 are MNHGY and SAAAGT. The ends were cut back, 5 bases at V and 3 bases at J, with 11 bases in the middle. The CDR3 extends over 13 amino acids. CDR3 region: CASSEVGGYEQYF. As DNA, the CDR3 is TGTGCCAGCAGTGAGGTTGGGGGCTACGAGCAGTACTTC.

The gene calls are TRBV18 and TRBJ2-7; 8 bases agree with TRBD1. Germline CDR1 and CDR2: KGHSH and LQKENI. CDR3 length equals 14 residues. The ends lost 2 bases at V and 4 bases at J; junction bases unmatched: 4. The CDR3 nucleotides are TGTGCCAGCTCACCAGGGACAGGTGGGTACGAGCAGTACTTC. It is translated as CASSPGTGGYEQYF.

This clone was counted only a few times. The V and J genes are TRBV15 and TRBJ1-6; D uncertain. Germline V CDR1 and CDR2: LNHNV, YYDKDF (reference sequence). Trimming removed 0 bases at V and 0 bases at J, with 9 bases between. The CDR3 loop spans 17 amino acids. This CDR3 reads CATSRDAGYSYNSPLHF. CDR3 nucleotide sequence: TGTGCCACCAGCAGAGATGCAGGTTACTCCTATAATTCACCCCTCCACTTT. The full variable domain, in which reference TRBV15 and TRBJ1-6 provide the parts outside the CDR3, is DAMVIQNPRYQVTQFGKPVTLSCSQTLNHNVMYWYQQKSSQAPKLLFHYYDKDFNNEADTPDNFQSRRPNTSFCFLDIRSPGLGDTAMYLCATSRDAGYSYNSPLHFGNGTRLTVT.